The entry that follows covers one T cell receptor beta chain sequence. Antigen: not known. PCR involved 60 Vbeta and 13 Jbeta primers. Sequencing was performed with immunoSEQ multiplex PCR; in TCRdb, only in-frame clones are kept and a portion is missing. Here the sample spans more than 110,000 clones, over 75% being singletons. The V and J ends lost 6 bases and 7 bases, in that order; junction bases with no gene match: 5. The germline V gene has CDR1 MNHEY and CDR2 SMNVEV (reference sequence). CDR3 length: 14 residues. These data originate in a study of cytomegalovirus exposure and HLA in healthy donors. Study results and caveats: As a later analysis showed, several of the most significant clusters appeared to be linked to common viral pathogens.

This receptor was taken from a woman aged 45-65 years in good health and CMV-seropositive. The chain is built from TRBV27 and TRBJ1-5; 11 positions match TRBD1. Material: PBMCs. DNA of the CDR3: TGTGCCAGCAGGGGACAGGGGGAAGGCCAGCCCCAGCATTTT. Its protein product is CASRGQGEGQPQHF.